These 20 T cell receptor beta chains were all obtained from the same sample, sequenced in a study of blood T cell repertoires in COVID-19. Measured with immunoSEQ multiplex PCR; TCRdb has only the in-frame clones, and not every one. The sample lists roughly 280,000 clones; more than 85% were seen once. The sequenced sample was PBMCs or T cells enriched from blood (not recorded which). All receptors come from a man in his forties or fifties who had been exposed to COVID-19.

The rearrangement joins TRBV3-1 (or the pseudogene TRBV3-2) to TRBJ1-6; TRBD1 might be the D (6 bases). In germline, CDR1 is LGHDT, CDR2 YNNKEL (reference sequence). This CDR3 contains 16 residues. Trimming stripped 4 bases from V and 2 bases from J, with 12 bases between. The CDR3 region is CASSPGHRAYNSPLHF. CDR3 nucleotides: TGTGCCAGCAGCCCGGGACATCGCGCCTATAATTCACCCCTCCACTTT.

This CDR3 reads CASIAGNGYTF. The DNA for the CDR3 is TGTGCCAGCATTGCCGGGAACGGCTACACCTTC. This chain uses TRBV5-5 with TRBJ1-2; D uncertain. CDR1 is SGHKS and CDR2 is YYEKEE in the germline V gene (reference sequence). The CDR3 contains 11 residues. The V end was cut by 6 bases, the J end by 8 bases, with 11 bases between.

The J gene is TRBJ1-2, the V gene TRBV27, with D perhaps TRBD1 (6 bases). The CDR3 loop spans 14 amino acids. V lost 6 bases, J lost 0 bases, and 11 bases lay in between. Germline loops: CDR1 MNHEY, CDR2 SMNVEV (reference sequence). Written as DNA, the CDR3 is TGTGCCAGCAGGGGACAAAATGCTAACTATGGCTACACCTTC. Translating it yields CASRGQNANYGYTF.

This chain uses TRBV30 with TRBJ1-6, with a weak D call TRBD1 (5 bases). In germline, CDR1 is GTSNPN, CDR2 SVGIG (reference sequence). Trimming cost V 5 bases and J 0 bases, with 5 bases left between them. The CDR3 runs 13 residues. The DNA for the CDR3 is TGTGCCTGGGACAGCTCCTATAATTCACCCCTCCACTTT. Translating it yields CAWDSSYNSPLHF.

The V and J genes are TRBV10-2 and TRBJ2-3; possibly TRBD2 for D (5 bases). Germline V gives CDR1 WSHSY, CDR2 SAAADI. Deletions cut 3 bases from V and 4 bases from J, with 11 bases between. The length of the CDR3 is 14 residues. The CDR3 loop is CASSDTGTADTQYF. The CDR3 DNA reads TGCGCCAGCAGTGACACGGGAACGGCAGATACGCAGTATTTT.

The chain couples TRBV5-1 to TRBJ2-1; 7 bases map to TRBD2. V gave up 0 bases and J gave up 6 bases; unmatched junction bases: 9. The CDR3 consists of 16 residues. Germline V gives CDR1 SGHRS, CDR2 YFSETQ. The CDR3 coding sequence is TGCGCCAGCAGCTTGGTACGAGGGAGGGCCAGCAATGAGCAGTTCTTC. It translates to CASSLVRGRASNEQFF.

Turning to this clone: Within the sample, other DNA sequences also encode this same CDR3. The chain uses TRBV5-1 and TRBJ2-7, with TRBD1 identical over 8 bases. The CDR3 contains 14 residues. Germline loops: CDR1 SGHRS, CDR2 YFSETQ. After removal of 4 bases from V and 2 bases from J, the junction contained 5 bases not matched to a gene. The DNA of the CDR3 is TGCGCCAGCAGCCCCGGGACAGGTACCTACGAGCAGTACTTC. Protein: CASSPGTGTYEQYF.

V gene TRBV7-9 combines with J gene TRBJ1-1, with TRBD1 matching over 7 bases. This CDR3 region has 14 residues. Trimming cost V 4 bases and J 4 bases; bases outside gene matches: 6. Germline V gene lookup returns CDR1 SEHNR and CDR2 FQNEAQ (reference sequence). The CDR3 here is CASSSPDRATEAFF. CDR3 sequence (DNA): TGTGCCAGCAGCTCCCCCGACAGGGCCACTGAAGCTTTCTTT.

V is TRBV7-3 and J is TRBJ2-3; 9 bases align to TRBD2. The CDR3 spans 16 residues. Germline lookup yields CDR1 SGHTA and CDR2 FQGTGA. V dropped 5 bases and J dropped 5; count of bases not matched to a gene: 11. CDR3 loop: CASSPVKAGGKDTQYF. The CDR3 nucleotides read TGTGCCAGCAGCCCTGTGAAAGCGGGAGGTAAAGATACGCAGTATTTT.

J is TRBJ2-2 and V is TRBV5-1; D may be TRBD1 (5 bases). The length of the CDR3 is 14 residues. V was pared by 5 bases and J by 3 bases, with 11 bases between. Germline CDR1 reads SGHRS; CDR2 reads YFSETQ. The CDR3 region has the DNA TGCGCCAGCAGGGGGCGATTGGACACCGGGGAGCTGTTTTTT. Its protein product is CASRGRLDTGELFF.

This sequence joins TRBV30 and TRBJ2-7, with 7 bases lining up with TRBD2. This CDR3 is 15 amino acids long. Germline values: CDR1 GTSNPN, CDR2 SVGIG (reference sequence). The trim removed 1 base at V and 2 bases at J, leaving 8 bases unmatched. CDR3: CAWSGVERGPYEQYF. The CDR3 region has the DNA TGTGCCTGGAGTGGGGTGGAGCGGGGACCCTACGAGCAGTACTTC.

The rearrangement uses TRBV21-1 and TRBJ1-4; the D call in the table, TRBD1, was not verified against the DNA. TRBV21-1 is assigned pseudogene status. The CDR3 spans 14 residues. The CDR3 protein is CASRRQGVNEKLFF. CDR3 nucleotide sequence: TGTGCCAGCAGGAGACAGGGGGTTAATGAAAAACTGTTTTTT.

This chain joins TRBV3-1 (or the pseudogene TRBV3-2) and TRBJ1-2; TRBD1 aligns across 7 bases. There are 18 residues in the CDR3. The ends lost 2 bases at V and 1 base at J; junction bases unmatched: 13. In germline, CDR1 is LGHDT, CDR2 YNNKEL (reference sequence). The CDR3 loop is CASSQIPGQSPDNYGYTF. The CDR3 region has the DNA TGTGCCAGCAGCCAAATACCGGGACAGAGCCCCGATAACTATGGCTACACCTTC.

This clone has only a few counts. The V and J genes are TRBV29-1 and TRBJ2-2, with D possibly matching TRBD1 (6 bases). Per germline, CDR1 SQVTM and CDR2 ANQGSEA. The CDR3 covers 15 residues. Trimming removed 4 bases from V and 3 bases from J, with 15 bases in between. CDR3 nucleotides: TGCAGCGTTGGAGGGACAAGGGCGGACACCGGGGAGCTGTTTTTT. It encodes CSVGGTRADTGELFF.

The chain uses TRBV28 and TRBJ1-2, with 10 positions matching TRBD1. V lost 6 bases and J lost 7; bases outside the gene matches: 5. CDR3 length equals 13 residues. Germline V lookup: CDR1 MDHEN, CDR2 SYDVKM. CDR3 loop: CASRTDRGLGYTF. In nucleotides, the CDR3 is TGTGCCAGCAGAACCGACAGGGGGCTTGGCTACACCTTC.

The CDR3 loop reads CASSVGTNQPQHF. CDR3 nucleotide sequence: TGTGCCAGCAGTGTGGGGACTAATCAGCCCCAGCATTTT. The rearrangement uses TRBV2 and TRBJ1-5, with D perhaps matching TRBD1 (5 bases). Germline V CDR1 and CDR2: SNHLY, FYNNEI. Trimming stripped 4 bases from V and 4 bases from J, with 8 bases between. CDR3 length: 13 residues.

V gene TRBV6-6 combines with J gene TRBJ2-3; 10 nucleotides match TRBD2. V lost 6 bases to trimming and J lost 6 bases; unmatched junction nucleotides: 6. CDR3 length equals 14 residues. Germline V gives CDR1 MNHNY, CDR2 SVGAGI (reference sequence). CDR3 region: CASRKREGPDTQYF. The CDR3 DNA reads as TGTGCCAGCAGAAAGCGGGAGGGCCCCGATACGCAGTATTTT.

The J gene is TRBJ2-7, the V gene TRBV2; unclear D gene. This CDR3 region has 14 residues. V was clipped by 3 bases and J by 2 bases, with 11 bases between them. Looked up from germline, CDR1 is SNHLY and CDR2 is FYNNEI. In DNA, the CDR3 is TGTGCCAGCAGTGAGCGCGGCAATACCTACGAGCAGTACTTC. Amino acids: CASSERGNTYEQYF.

This rearrangement joins TRBV6-1 to TRBJ1-1; no definite D call. V lost 2 bases and J lost 1, with 11 bases in between. The CDR3 contains 15 residues. Germline V CDR1 and CDR2: MNHNS, SASEGT. CDR3 in DNA: TGTGCCAGCAGTGAACCTTTGCGGGGGAACACTGAAGCTTTCTTT. Its translation is CASSEPLRGNTEAFF.

This chain links TRBV6-2 or TRBV6-3 with TRBJ2-7, with TRBD2 matching over 12 bases. The CDR3 covers 16 residues. Germline CDR1 MNHEY, CDR2 SVGEGT. Trimming took 0 bases from V and 3 from J; bases not matched to a gene: 3. CDR3 amino acids: CASSYSTTSGSYEQYF. The CDR3 nucleotides read TGTGCCAGCAGTTACTCGACGACTAGCGGGAGCTACGAGCAGTACTTC.